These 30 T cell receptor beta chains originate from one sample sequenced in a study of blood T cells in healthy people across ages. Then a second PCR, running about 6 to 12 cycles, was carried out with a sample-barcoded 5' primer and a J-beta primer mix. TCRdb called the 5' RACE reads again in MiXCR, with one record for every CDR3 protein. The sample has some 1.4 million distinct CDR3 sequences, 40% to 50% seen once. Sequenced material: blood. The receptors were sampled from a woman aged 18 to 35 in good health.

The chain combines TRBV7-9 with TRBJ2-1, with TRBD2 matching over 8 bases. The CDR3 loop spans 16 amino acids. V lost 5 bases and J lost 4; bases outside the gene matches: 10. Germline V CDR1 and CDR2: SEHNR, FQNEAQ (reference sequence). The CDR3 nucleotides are TGTGCCAGCAGCCCACTCGTAGGCGGGAGGTACAATGAGCAGTTCTTC. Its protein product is CASSPLVGGRYNEQFF. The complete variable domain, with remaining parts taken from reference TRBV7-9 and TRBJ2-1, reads DTGVSQNPRHKITKRGQNVTFRCDPISEHNRLYWYRQTLGQGPEFLTYFQNEAQLEKSRLLSDRFSAERPKGSFSTLEIQRTEQGDSAMYLCASSPLVGGRYNEQFFGPGTRLTVL.

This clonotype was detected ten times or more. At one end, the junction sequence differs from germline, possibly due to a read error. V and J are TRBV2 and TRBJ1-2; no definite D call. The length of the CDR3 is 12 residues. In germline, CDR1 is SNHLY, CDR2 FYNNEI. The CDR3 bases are TGCGCCAGCAGCGCGGAAAACTATGGCTACACCTTC. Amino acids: CASSAENYGYTF.

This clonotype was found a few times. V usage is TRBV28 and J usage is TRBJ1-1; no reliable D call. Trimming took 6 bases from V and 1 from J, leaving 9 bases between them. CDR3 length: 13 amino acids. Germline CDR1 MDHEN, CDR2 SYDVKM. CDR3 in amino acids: CASRDGQNTEAFF. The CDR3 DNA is TGTGCCAGCAGGGACGGGCAGAACACTGAAGCTTTCTTT. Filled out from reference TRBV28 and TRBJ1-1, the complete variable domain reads DVKVTQSSRYLVKRTGEKVFLECVQDMDHENMFWYRQDPGLGLRLIYFSYDVKMKEKGDIPEGYSVSREKKERFSLILESASTNQTSMYLCASRDGQNTEAFFGQGTRLTVV.

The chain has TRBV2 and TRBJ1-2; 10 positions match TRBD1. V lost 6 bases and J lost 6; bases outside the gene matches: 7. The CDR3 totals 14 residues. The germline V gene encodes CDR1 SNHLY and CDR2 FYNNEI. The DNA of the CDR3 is TGTGCCAGCAGAGAGATGGACAGGGGGAATGGCTACACCTTC. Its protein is CASREMDRGNGYTF. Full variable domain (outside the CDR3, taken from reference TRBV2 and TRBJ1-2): EPEVTQTPSHQVTQMGQEVILRCVPISNHLYFYWYRQILGQKVEFLVSFYNNEISEKSEIFDDQFSVERPDGSNFTLKIRSTKLEDSAMYFCASREMDRGNGYTFGSGTRLTVV.

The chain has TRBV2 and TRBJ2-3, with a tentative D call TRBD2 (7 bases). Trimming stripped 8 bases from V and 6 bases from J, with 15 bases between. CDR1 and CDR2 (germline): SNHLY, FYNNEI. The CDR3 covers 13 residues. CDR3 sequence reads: CASGGAGKDTQYF. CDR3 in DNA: TGTGCCAGCGGGGGGGCGGGGAAGGATACGCAGTATTTT.

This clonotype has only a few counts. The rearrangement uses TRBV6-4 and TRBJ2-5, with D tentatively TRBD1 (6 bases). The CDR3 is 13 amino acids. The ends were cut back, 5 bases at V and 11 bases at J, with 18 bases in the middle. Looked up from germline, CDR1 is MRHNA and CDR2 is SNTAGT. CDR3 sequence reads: CASSQTGDNEQYF. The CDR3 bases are TGTGCCAGCAGTCAGACAGGAGACAATGAGCAGTACTTC.

This chain's CDR3 is CSVEGTDAYNEQFF. The CDR3 DNA follows: TGCAGCGTTGAAGGGACCGATGCCTACAATGAGCAGTTCTTC. The chain is built from TRBV29-1 and TRBJ2-1; no definite D call. Per the germline V gene, CDR1 is SQVTM and CDR2 is ANQGSEA. Trimming shortened V by 1 base and J by 2 bases, and 9 bases separated the two germline ends. The CDR3 is 14 amino acids.

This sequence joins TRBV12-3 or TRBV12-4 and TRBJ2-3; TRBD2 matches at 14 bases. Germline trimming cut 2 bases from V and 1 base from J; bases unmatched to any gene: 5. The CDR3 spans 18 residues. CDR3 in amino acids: CASSLRMTSGGGTDTQYF. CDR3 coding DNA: TGTGCCAGCAGTTTACGGATGACTAGCGGGGGGGGCACAGATACGCAGTATTTT.

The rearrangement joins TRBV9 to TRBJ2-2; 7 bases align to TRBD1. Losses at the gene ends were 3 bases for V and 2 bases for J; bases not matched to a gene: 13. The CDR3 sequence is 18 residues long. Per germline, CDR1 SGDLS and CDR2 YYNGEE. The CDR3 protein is CASSARDSFGRNTGELFF. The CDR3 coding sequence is TGTGCCAGCAGCGCTAGGGACAGCTTTGGGAGAAACACCGGGGAGCTGTTTTTT.

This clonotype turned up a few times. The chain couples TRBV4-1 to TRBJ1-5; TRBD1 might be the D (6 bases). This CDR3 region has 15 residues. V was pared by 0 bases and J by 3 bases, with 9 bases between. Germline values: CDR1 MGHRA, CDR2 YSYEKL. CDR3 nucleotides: TGCGCCAGCAGCCAAGATGGACAGCTCAATCAGCCCCAGCATTTT. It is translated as CASSQDGQLNQPQHF.

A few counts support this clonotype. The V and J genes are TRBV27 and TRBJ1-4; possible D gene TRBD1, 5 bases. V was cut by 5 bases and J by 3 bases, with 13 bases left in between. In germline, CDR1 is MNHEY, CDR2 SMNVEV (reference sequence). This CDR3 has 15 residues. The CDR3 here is CASSPPGTANEKLFF. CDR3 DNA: TGTGCCAGCAGTCCCCCGGGGACGGCTAATGAAAAACTGTTTTTT.

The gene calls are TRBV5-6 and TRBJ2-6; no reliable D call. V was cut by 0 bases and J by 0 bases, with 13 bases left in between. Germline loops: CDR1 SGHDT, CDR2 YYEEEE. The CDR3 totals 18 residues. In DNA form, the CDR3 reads TGTGCCAGCAGCTTGGTATCAACAGCCATCTCTGGGGCCAACGTCCTGACTTTC. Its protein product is CASSLVSTAISGANVLTF. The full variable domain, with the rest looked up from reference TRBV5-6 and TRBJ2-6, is DAGVTQSPTHLIKTRGQQVTLRCSPKSGHDTVSWYQQALGQGPQFIFQYYEEEERQRGNFPDRFSGHQFPNYSSELNVNALLLGDSALYLCASSLVSTAISGANVLTFGAGSRLTVL.

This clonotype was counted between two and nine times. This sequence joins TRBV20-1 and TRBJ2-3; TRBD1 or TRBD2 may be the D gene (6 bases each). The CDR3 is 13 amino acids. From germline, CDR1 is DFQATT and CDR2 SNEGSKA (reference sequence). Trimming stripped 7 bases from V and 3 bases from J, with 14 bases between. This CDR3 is CSGEQGGTDTQYF. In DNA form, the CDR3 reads TGCAGTGGAGAACAGGGAGGAACAGATACGCAGTATTTT.

CDR3 region: CASSSSQGAENTGELFF. Written as DNA, the CDR3 is TGTGCCAGCAGCTCCTCACAGGGGGCTGAGAACACCGGGGAGCTGTTTTTT. The chain carries TRBV11-2 and TRBJ2-2, with 9 bases that match TRBD1. The CDR3 runs to 17 residues. V shed 4 bases and J 1 base; nucleotides not matched to a gene: 7. Germline lookup yields CDR1 SGHAT and CDR2 FQNNGV.

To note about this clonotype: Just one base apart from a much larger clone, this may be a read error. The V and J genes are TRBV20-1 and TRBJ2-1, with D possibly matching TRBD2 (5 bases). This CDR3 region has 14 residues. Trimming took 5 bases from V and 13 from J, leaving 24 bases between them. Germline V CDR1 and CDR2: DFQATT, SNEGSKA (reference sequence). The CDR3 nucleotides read TGCAGTGCTTTTTTATCCGGAAAGAGGGAGACCCAGTTCTTC. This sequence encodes CSAFLSGKRETQFF.

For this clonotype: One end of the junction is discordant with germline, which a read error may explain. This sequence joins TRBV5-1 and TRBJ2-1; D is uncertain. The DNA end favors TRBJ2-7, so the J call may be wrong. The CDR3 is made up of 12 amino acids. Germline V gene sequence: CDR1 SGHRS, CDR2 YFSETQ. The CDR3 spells CAGSLVMDEQYF. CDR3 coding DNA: TGCGCCGGCAGCTTGGTTATGGACGAGCAGTACTTC.

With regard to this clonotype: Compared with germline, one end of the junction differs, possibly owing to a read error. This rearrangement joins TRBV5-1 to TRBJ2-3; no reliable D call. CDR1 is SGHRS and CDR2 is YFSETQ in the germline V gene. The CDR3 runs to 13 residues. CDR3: CASSLGPTDMQYF. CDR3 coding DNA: TGCGCCAGCAGCTTGGGCCCCACAGATATGCAGTATTTT.

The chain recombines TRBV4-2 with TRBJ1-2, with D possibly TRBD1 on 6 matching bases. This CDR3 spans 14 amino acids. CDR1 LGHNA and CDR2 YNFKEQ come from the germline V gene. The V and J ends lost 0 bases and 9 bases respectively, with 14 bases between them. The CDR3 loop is CASSQDSGAGSYTF. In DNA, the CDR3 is TGTGCCAGCAGCCAAGATTCAGGGGCCGGTAGCTACACCTTC.

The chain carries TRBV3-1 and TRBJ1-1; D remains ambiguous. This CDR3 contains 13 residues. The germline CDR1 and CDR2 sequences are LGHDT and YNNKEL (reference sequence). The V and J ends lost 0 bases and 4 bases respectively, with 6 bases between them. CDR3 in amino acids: CASSQERVTEAFF. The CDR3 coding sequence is TGTGCCAGCAGCCAAGAGAGGGTCACTGAAGCTTTCTTT. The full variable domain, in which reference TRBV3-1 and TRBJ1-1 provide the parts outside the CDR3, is DTAVSQTPKYLVTQMGNDKSIKCEQNLGHDTMYWYKQDSKKFLKIMFSYNNKELIINETVPNRFSPKSPDKAHLNLHINSLELGDSAVYFCASSQERVTEAFFGQGTRLTVV.

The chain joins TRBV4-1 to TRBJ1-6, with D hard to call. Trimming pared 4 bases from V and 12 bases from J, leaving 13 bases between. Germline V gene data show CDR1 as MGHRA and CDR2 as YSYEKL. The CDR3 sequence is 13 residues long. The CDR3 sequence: CASSRIYPLPLHF. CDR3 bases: TGCGCCAGCAGCCGGATTTATCCTTTACCCCTCCACTTT.

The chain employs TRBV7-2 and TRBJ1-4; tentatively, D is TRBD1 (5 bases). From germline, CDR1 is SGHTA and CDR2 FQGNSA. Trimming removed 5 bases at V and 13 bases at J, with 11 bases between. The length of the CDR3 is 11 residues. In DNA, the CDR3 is TGTGCCAGCAGCCAGCGGGGGGGACTGTTTTTT. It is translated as CASSQRGGLFF.

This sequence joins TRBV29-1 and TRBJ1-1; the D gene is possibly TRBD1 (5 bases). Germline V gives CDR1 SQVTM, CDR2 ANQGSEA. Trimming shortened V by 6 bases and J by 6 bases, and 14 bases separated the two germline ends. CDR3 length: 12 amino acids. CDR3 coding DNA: TGCAGCGTATTCTTCCCGGGGGCTGAAGCTTTCTTT. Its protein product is CSVFFPGAEAFF.

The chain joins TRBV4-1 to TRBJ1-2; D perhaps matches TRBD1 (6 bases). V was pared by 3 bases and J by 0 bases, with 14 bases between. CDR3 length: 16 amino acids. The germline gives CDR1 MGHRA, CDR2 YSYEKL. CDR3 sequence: CASSQLEQGANYGYTF. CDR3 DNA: TGCGCCAGCAGCCAGCTAGAACAGGGAGCTAACTATGGCTACACCTTC.

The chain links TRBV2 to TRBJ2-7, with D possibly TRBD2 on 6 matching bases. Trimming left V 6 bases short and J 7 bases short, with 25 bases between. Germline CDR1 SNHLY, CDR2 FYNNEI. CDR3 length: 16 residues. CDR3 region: CASREDYPGTGREQYF. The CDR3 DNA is TGTGCCAGCAGGGAGGACTACCCTGGCACGGGTCGGGAGCAGTACTTC.

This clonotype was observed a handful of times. CDR3 nucleotides: TGTGCCATCAGTACGGACAGTAACTATGGCTACACCTTC. The encoded protein is CAISTDSNYGYTF. V usage is TRBV10-3 and J usage is TRBJ1-2; possibly TRBD1 for D (6 bases). The CDR3 consists of 13 residues. Trimming took off 5 bases at V and 1 base at J, with 8 bases between the two ends. CDR1 is ENHRY and CDR2 is SYGVKD in the germline V gene.

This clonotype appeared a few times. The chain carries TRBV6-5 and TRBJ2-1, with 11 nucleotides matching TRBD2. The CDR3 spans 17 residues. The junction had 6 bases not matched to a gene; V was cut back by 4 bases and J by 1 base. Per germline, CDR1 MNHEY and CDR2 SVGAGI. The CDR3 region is CASSSFLAGGSYNEQFF. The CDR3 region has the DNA TGTGCCAGCAGTTCCTTCTTAGCGGGAGGGTCCTACAATGAGCAGTTCTTC.

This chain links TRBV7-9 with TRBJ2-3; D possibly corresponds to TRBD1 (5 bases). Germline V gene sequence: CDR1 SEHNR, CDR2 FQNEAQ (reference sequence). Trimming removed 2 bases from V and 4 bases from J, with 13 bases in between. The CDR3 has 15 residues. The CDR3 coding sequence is TGTGCCAGCAGCTTAACCCCCCCGACAGCAGATACGCAGTATTTT. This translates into CASSLTPPTADTQYF.

CDR3 amino acids: CASSEMGEGQPQHF. In DNA form, the CDR3 reads TGTGCCAGCAGTGAAATGGGAGAGGGGCAGCCCCAGCATTTT. The J gene is TRBJ1-5, the V gene TRBV6-1, with D possibly being TRBD1 (5 bases). The CDR3 is 14 amino acids. The germline V gene encodes CDR1 MNHNS and CDR2 SASEGT. Trimming took 2 bases from V and 7 from J, leaving 12 bases between them.

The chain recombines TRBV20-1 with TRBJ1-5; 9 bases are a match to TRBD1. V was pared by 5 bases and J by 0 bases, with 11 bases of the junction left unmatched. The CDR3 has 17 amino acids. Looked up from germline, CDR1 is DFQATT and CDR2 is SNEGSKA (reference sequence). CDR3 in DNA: TGCAGTGCTGAAGTCGTCCCGGGACAGGGTAGCAATCAGCCCCAGCATTTT. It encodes CSAEVVPGQGSNQPQHF.

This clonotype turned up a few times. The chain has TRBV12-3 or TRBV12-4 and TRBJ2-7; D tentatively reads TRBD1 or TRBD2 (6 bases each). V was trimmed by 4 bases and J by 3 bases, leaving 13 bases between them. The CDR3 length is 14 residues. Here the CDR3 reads CASSWGADNYEQYF. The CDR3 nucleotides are TGTGCCAGCAGTTGGGGGGCAGATAACTACGAGCAGTACTTC.